Each of the 3 T cell receptor beta chains below was sequenced from the same sample in a study of Ad26.COV2.S vaccination and SARS-CoV-2 variants. The treatment is: approximately 18 received Ad26.COV2.S at low or high dose, single or two shots; 5 received placebo; per-sample allocation not given. After the first vaccine or placebo injection, samples were drawn on day 63. Sequenced by immunoSEQ multiplex PCR; TCRdb stores in-frame clones only, minus some. The sample holds about 480,000 clones, around 90% seen once. Sample: peripheral blood, taken in a trial of Ad26.COV2.S vaccine versus placebo. The receptors were gathered from a person between 18 and 65 years old who received the Ad26.COV2.S COVID-19 vaccine or a placebo.

This clone was counted a single time. The chain couples TRBV18 to TRBJ1-3; D not resolved. CDR1 is KGHSH, CDR2 LQKENI, per germline. The CDR3 is 14 residues long. V gave up 6 bases and J gave up 0 bases, with 9 bases separating them. The chain's CDR3 is CASSDGSSGNTIYF. CDR3 sequence (DNA): TGTGCCAGCTCTGACGGGAGCTCTGGAAACACCATATATTTT.

The V gene is TRBV7-6, the J gene TRBJ2-3; no definite D call. The V gene's germline CDR1 is SGHVS and CDR2 FNYEAQ. The CDR3 consists of 13 residues. Between the trimmed V and J ends, which lost 4 bases and 6 bases, there was a span of 11 bases. CDR3 loop: CASSSGPVDTQYF. The DNA for the CDR3 is TGTGCCAGCAGCTCCGGACCAGTGGATACGCAGTATTTT.

The CDR3 DNA reads as TGTGCCAGCAGTCCCCGACGGGTTCTATCCTCTGGGGCCAACGTCCTGACTTTC. It specifies CASSPRRVLSSGANVLTF. The V gene is TRBV6-6, the J gene TRBJ2-6; D remains ambiguous. The length of the CDR3 is 18 residues. Per the germline V gene, CDR1 is MNHNY and CDR2 is SVGAGI (reference sequence). Trimming took off 5 bases at V and 0 bases at J, with 17 bases between the two ends.